Below are 27 T cell receptor beta chains sequenced from a single sample in a study of T cell responses to AZD1222 COVID-19 vaccine. Profiling relied on immunoSEQ multiplex PCR, and the TCRdb table lists in-frame clones only, not all of them. The repertoire consists of 130,000 or so clones, with about nine tenths occurring once and the leading ten covering about a fifth. The specimen was peripheral blood, collected on day 0 of AZD1222 vaccination. The receptors were sampled from an adult in good health.

This clone appeared a single time. The chain carries TRBV6-4 and TRBJ2-2; a weak D match, TRBD1 (6 bases). Trimming left V 0 bases short and J 3 bases short, with 26 bases between. Germline V lookup: CDR1 MRHNA, CDR2 SNTAGT. This CDR3 comprises 21 residues. The CDR3 region has the DNA TGTGCCAGCAGTGACTCGATATACTACATGGATCACAGGGCGGACACCGGGGAGCTGTTTTTT. This sequence encodes CASSDSIYYMDHRADTGELFF.

The chain couples TRBV5-4 to TRBJ1-1; D unresolved. Trimming pared 4 bases from V and 3 bases from J, leaving 16 bases between. The CDR3 runs 15 residues. Germline loops: CDR1 SGHNT, CDR2 YYREEE (reference sequence). CDR3 residues: CASSAPRTPYTEAFF. CDR3 nucleotide sequence: TGTGCCAGCAGCGCCCCAAGGACCCCCTACACTGAAGCTTTCTTT.

The chain employs TRBV4-3 and TRBJ1-5; D remains unclear. V was cut by 1 base and J by 4 bases, with 8 bases left in between. The CDR3 runs to 14 residues. Germline CDR1 LGHNA, CDR2 YSLEER. CDR3 nucleotide sequence: TGCGCCAGCAGCCAAGTACTAGAAAATCAGCCCCAGCATTTT. Amino acids: CASSQVLENQPQHF.

This clone appeared once. The rearrangement uses TRBV2 and TRBJ1-2; D gene unclear. The ends were cut back, 5 bases at V and 4 bases at J, with 11 bases in the middle. Germline CDR1 SNHLY, CDR2 FYNNEI. The CDR3 contains 13 residues. DNA for the CDR3: TGTGCCAGCAGTTTCGGGCAGTTCTATGGCTACACCTTC. Translating gives CASSFGQFYGYTF.

V and J are TRBV13 and TRBJ2-7; maybe TRBD1 (6 bases). The CDR3 has 15 amino acids. CDR1 PRHDT and CDR2 FYEKMQ come from the germline V gene (reference sequence). Trimming removed 6 bases from V and 2 bases from J, with 17 bases in between. CDR3: CASSTLGGSTYEQYF. The CDR3 coding sequence is TGTGCCAGCAGTACCCTAGGGGGTAGCACCTACGAGCAGTACTTC.

The chain uses TRBV28 and TRBJ2-7; 7 positions agree with TRBD2. The CDR3 sequence is 14 residues long. With V trimmed by 5 bases and J by 9 bases, 13 bases remained unmatched. Germline assignment: CDR1 MDHEN and CDR2 SYDVKM. The CDR3 DNA follows: TGTGCCAGCAGTCGGGGGGTCCTAGCCCCGGCGCAGTACTTC. This sequence encodes CASSRGVLAPAQYF.

CDR3 nucleotide sequence: TGTGCCAGCAGGCCACAGATGAACACTGAAGCTTTCTTT. Residues: CASRPQMNTEAFF. This chain links TRBV7-2 with TRBJ1-1; D is ambiguous. The V end was cut by 6 bases, the J end by 0 bases, with 8 bases between. Germline CDR1 is SGHTA and CDR2 is FQGNSA. This CDR3 contains 13 residues.

The CDR3 here is CASSDLEQGDYGYTF. The CDR3, as DNA: TGTGCCAGCAGTGATCTTGAACAGGGGGACTATGGCTACACCTTC. This rearrangement joins TRBV25-1 to TRBJ1-2; 8 bases map to TRBD1. The CDR3 totals 15 residues. After removal of 3 bases from V and 3 bases from J, the junction contained 6 bases not matched to a gene. Germline CDR1 MGHDK, CDR2 SYGVNS.

This clone has just one count. The chain combines TRBV28 with TRBJ2-7; 8 bases match TRBD2. CDR3 length: 13 amino acids. Germline V gives CDR1 MDHEN, CDR2 SYDVKM. With V trimmed by 5 bases and J by 4 bases, 4 bases remained unmatched. The DNA of the CDR3 is TGTGCCAGCAGTCCGGGGGGGCGTTACGAGCAGTACTTC. It translates to CASSPGGRYEQYF.

The chain combines TRBV3-1 (or the pseudogene TRBV3-2) with TRBJ2-7; D unclear. With 0 bases removed from V and 0 bases from J, the gap between germline ends came to 6 bases. CDR3 length: 14 residues. The germline gives CDR1 LGHDT, CDR2 YNNKEL (reference sequence). The CDR3 sequence: CASSQDQLSYEQYF. The DNA of the CDR3 is TGTGCCAGCAGCCAAGATCAACTCTCCTACGAGCAGTACTTC.

The rearrangement links TRBV5-5 to TRBJ2-2; D not resolved. V lost 1 base, J lost 6 bases, and 16 bases lay in between. The CDR3 runs 16 residues. Germline loops: CDR1 SGHKS, CDR2 YYEKEE (reference sequence). In nucleotides, the CDR3 is TGTGCCAGCAGCTTGTCGCGCTTGTTCGTGGCCGGGGAGCTGTTTTTT. Translation: CASSLSRLFVAGELFF.

J is TRBJ2-7 and V is TRBV14; D is unresolved. Germline CDR1 and CDR2: SGHDN and FVKESK. Trimming took off 1 base at V and 0 bases at J, with 10 bases between the two ends. CDR3 length equals 15 residues. CDR3 bases: TGTGCCAGCAGCCAAGGATTGATCTACTCCTACGAGCAGTACTTC. It yields the protein CASSQGLIYSYEQYF.

Details on this clone: Germline is not matched at one junction end, which may reflect a read error. The CDR3 coding sequence is TGTGCTAGCAGCTTACGGAGCAATGAAAAACTGTTTTTT. Encoded protein: CASSLRSNEKLFF. The chain couples TRBV7-7 to TRBJ1-4; D gene unclear. Germline V lookup: CDR1 SSHAT, CDR2 FNYEAQ (reference sequence). CDR3 length equals 13 residues.

V usage is TRBV28 and J usage is TRBJ1-5; no reliable D call. This CDR3 spans 12 amino acids. Trimming removed 6 bases at V and 0 bases at J, with 3 bases between. CDR1 and CDR2 (germline): MDHEN, SYDVKM. CDR3 coding DNA: TGTGCCAGCAGAGTTAGCAATCAGCCCCAGCATTTT. It is translated as CASRVSNQPQHF.

V is TRBV10-2 and J is TRBJ2-7; D possibly matches TRBD1 or TRBD2 (5 bases each). The V end was cut by 3 bases, the J end by 6 bases, with 12 bases between. Germline V gene data show CDR1 as WSHSY and CDR2 as SAAADI. The CDR3 sequence is 13 residues long. CDR3 sequence reads: CASSDSRAGEQYF. CDR3 in DNA: TGCGCCAGCAGTGATAGCAGGGCGGGCGAGCAGTACTTC.

V usage is TRBV7-6 and J usage is TRBJ2-3; 13 bases line up with TRBD2. Germline V gives CDR1 SGHVS, CDR2 FNYEAQ. The ends lost 7 bases at V and 6 bases at J; junction bases unmatched: 7. The CDR3 is 15 amino acids. CDR3 loop: CASILSGLAGDTQYF. The DNA of the CDR3 is TGTGCCAGCATCCTTTCGGGACTAGCGGGGGATACGCAGTATTTT.

The chain couples TRBV7-8 to TRBJ1-1; 9 positions match TRBD1. Looked up from germline, CDR1 is SGHVS and CDR2 is FQNEAQ. Trimming at V came to 0 bases and at J to 6 bases, leaving 2 bases not matched to a gene. There are 14 residues in the CDR3. CDR3: CASSLARDRAEAFF. For the CDR3, the DNA is TGTGCCAGCAGCTTAGCGCGGGACAGGGCTGAAGCTTTCTTT.

This clone was observed a few times. The V and J genes are TRBV10-3 and TRBJ2-2, with unresolved D. The V gene's germline CDR1 is ENHRY and CDR2 SYGVKD. V lost 6 bases to trimming and J lost 0 bases, with 14 bases between them. The CDR3 loop spans 16 amino acids. Here the CDR3 DNA reads TGTGCCATCAGGAGAGACACCCTCGCGAACACCGGGGAGCTGTTTTTT. It yields the protein CAIRRDTLANTGELFF.

This chain links TRBV7-9 with TRBJ2-3, with 10 positions matching TRBD2. CDR1 and CDR2 (germline): SEHNR, FQNEAQ (reference sequence). V lost 5 bases, J lost 7 bases, and 12 bases stayed unmatched. The CDR3 extends over 16 amino acids. CDR3 sequence (DNA): TGTGCCAGCAGCCCAGCGGGGGGGTTTATGATACATACGCAGTATTTT. It specifies CASSPAGGFMIHTQYF.

CDR3 coding DNA: TGTGCCAGCAGCCCCGATTTCACAGGGGCAGATACGCAGTATTTT. Translating it yields CASSPDFTGADTQYF. The chain employs TRBV7-9 and TRBJ2-3; 7 nucleotides align to TRBD1. The germline V gene encodes CDR1 SEHNR and CDR2 FQNEAQ (reference sequence). V was clipped by 5 bases and J by 4 bases; unmatched bases: 9. The CDR3 is made up of 15 amino acids.

This rearrangement joins TRBV7-8 to TRBJ1-2; 7 bases map to TRBD1. This CDR3 comprises 14 residues. The V gene's germline CDR1 is SGHVS and CDR2 FQNEAQ. The junction had 3 bases not matched to a gene; V was cut back by 1 base and J by 4 bases. The CDR3 protein is CASSLGQGAYGYTF. DNA for the CDR3: TGTGCCAGCAGCTTAGGACAGGGTGCCTATGGCTACACCTTC. Full variable domain (rest looked up from reference TRBV7-8 and TRBJ1-2): GAGVSQSPRYKVAKRGQDVALRCDPISGHVSLFWYQQALGQGPEFLTYFQNEAQLDKSGLPSDRFFAERPEGSVSTLKIQRTQQEDSAVYLCASSLGQGAYGYTFGSGTRLTVV.

Here the CDR3 DNA reads TGTGCCAGCTACAGGGGACAGGGGGCTTTGGGCACTGAAGCTTTCTTT. It is translated as CASYRGQGALGTEAFF. The chain employs TRBV28 and TRBJ1-1, with 12 bases identical to TRBD1. V lost 8 bases to trimming and J lost 4 bases; unmatched junction nucleotides: 11. The CDR3 consists of 16 residues. Germline V gene data show CDR1 as MDHEN and CDR2 as SYDVKM.

This clone was observed a single time. The V call is TRBV19, the J call TRBJ2-3; TRBD2 matches at 10 bases. The V segment lost 5 bases and the J segment 2 bases; nucleotides outside the gene matches: 10. This CDR3 has 17 residues. Germline CDR1 is LNHDA and CDR2 is SQIVND (reference sequence). The chain's CDR3 is CASSFGPSGGYTDTQYF. CDR3 nucleotide sequence: TGTGCCAGTAGTTTTGGTCCTAGCGGGGGCTACACAGATACGCAGTATTTT.

V and J are TRBV6-6 and TRBJ1-1, with D maybe TRBD1 (5 bases). The germline V gene encodes CDR1 MNHNY and CDR2 SVGAGI (reference sequence). There are 13 residues in the CDR3. Trimming shortened V by 6 bases and J by 4 bases, and 12 bases separated the two germline ends. The CDR3 DNA sequence: TGTGCCAGCAGCTGGGGGGGGTTCACTGAAGCTTTCTTT. It is translated as CASSWGGFTEAFF.

The chain links TRBV7-2 to TRBJ2-7; 8 bases align to TRBD2. CDR1 SGHTA and CDR2 FQGNSA come from the germline V gene. V trimming: 2 bases; J trimming: 3 bases; junction bases outside the gene matches: 3. The CDR3 length is 14 residues. This CDR3 is CASSLRAGVYEQYF. The CDR3 region has the DNA TGTGCCAGCAGCTTAAGAGCGGGGGTCTACGAGCAGTACTTC.

The chain links TRBV28 to TRBJ2-3; TRBD2 is a possible D gene (5 bases). Germline CDR1 is MDHEN and CDR2 is SYDVKM. The CDR3 is 13 amino acids. V gave up 2 bases and J gave up 3 bases, with 6 bases separating them. This CDR3 is CASSLGSTDTQYF. The CDR3 DNA follows: TGTGCCAGCAGTTTAGGGAGTACAGATACGCAGTATTTT.

The gene calls are TRBV2 and TRBJ1-2; D uncertain. In germline, CDR1 is SNHLY, CDR2 FYNNEI. V was cut by 2 bases and J by 5 bases, with 6 bases left in between. The CDR3 extends over 12 amino acids. This CDR3 reads CASSETGYGYTF. As DNA, the CDR3 is TGTGCCAGCAGTGAAACGGGATATGGCTACACCTTC.